This is a list of T cell receptor beta chains from one sample in a study of identifying expanded T cells in peripheral blood. TCRdb keeps only in-frame clones here, not all; method: immunoSEQ multiplex PCR. The repertoire holds around 70,000 clones, with about 90% as singletons. Sequencing input: blood. Every receptor here comes from a person aged 18 to 70 in good health. Each CDR3 is given with its conserved first and last residue. Each record gives: D gene, clone size, V gene, J gene, CDR3 length, CDR3 protein, CDR3 DNA. A D gene is named only where the DNA matches it firmly. Size is omitted from some rows. Given values are once, few, many or a class for expanded clones.

NA,NA,TRBV7-2,TRBJ2-3,17,CASKKGFWGPSTDTQYF,TGTGCCAGCAAAAAGGGGTTCTGGGGCCCCTCCACAGATACGCAGTATTTT
TRBD2,NA,TRBV4-1,TRBJ2-7,14,CASSQEAGAYEQYF,TGCGCCAGCAGCCAAGAAGCGGGAGCTTACGAGCAGTACTTC
TRBD2,NA,TRBV7-2,TRBJ2-1,13,CASSWGGNNEQFF,TGTGCCAGCAGCTGGGGAGGGAACAATGAGCAGTTCTTC
NA,NA,TRBV5-6,TRBJ1-2,14,CASSGGQMIYGYTF,TGTGCCAGCAGCGGTGGGCAGATGATCTATGGCTACACCTTC
TRBD2,NA,TRBV30,TRBJ2-7,12,CAWSYGGYEQYF,TGTGCCTGGAGTTACGGGGGGTACGAGCAGTACTTC
NA,NA,TRBV11-2,TRBJ1-6,14,CASSLFSYNSPLHF,TGTGCCAGCAGCCTTTTCTCCTATAATTCACCCCTCCACTTT
NA,NA,TRBV6-6,TRBJ2-7,13,CASSYGQGGEQYF,TGTGCCAGCAGTTACGGCCAGGGCGGCGAGCAGTACTTC
TRBD2,NA,TRBV7-2,TRBJ2-5,18,CASSSRPLTSGGWETQYF,TGTGCCAGCAGCTCCCGGCCGCTCACTAGCGGGGGGTGGGAGACCCAGTACTTC
NA,NA,TRBV19,TRBJ1-1,11,CASHRDTEAFF,TGTGCCAGTCACCGGGACACTGAAGCTTTCTTT
NA,NA,TRBV10-3,TRBJ2-5,13,CATSGGGQETQYF,TGTGCCACATCCGGCGGCGGACAAGAGACCCAGTACTTC
TRBD2,once,TRBV7-2,TRBJ2-2,16,CASSEGGPLNTGELFF,TGTGCCAGCAGCGAGGGAGGGCCATTGAACACCGGGGAGCTGTTTTTT
TRBD1,NA,TRBV19,TRBJ2-6,19,CASSKPGQGIVSGANVLTF,TGTGCCAGTAGTAAACCAGGACAGGGCATTGTTTCTGGGGCCAACGTCCTGACTTTC
TRBD2,NA,TRBV7-6,TRBJ2-3,16,CASSPGTSGLTDTQYF,TGTGCCAGCAGCCCCGGAACTAGCGGTTTAACAGATACGCAGTATTTT
TRBD2,NA,TRBV28,TRBJ2-7,12,CASSRLASEQYF,TGTGCCAGCAGTAGACTAGCAAGCGAGCAGTACTTC
NA,NA,TRBV18,TRBJ1-1,13,CASSPDTNTEAFF,TGTGCCAGCTCACCAGACACGAACACTGAAGCTTTCTTT
TRBD1,NA,TRBV2,TRBJ1-2,13,CASMEGGPYGYTF,TGTGCCAGCATGGAAGGGGGCCCTTATGGCTACACCTTC
NA,NA,TRBV5-1,TRBJ1-1,14,CASSTGTQGTEAFF,TGCGCCAGCAGCACCGGGACCCAGGGCACTGAAGCTTTCTTT
NA,NA,TRBV7-2,TRBJ2-2,17,CASSARGRGSETGELFF,TGTGCCAGCAGCGCGAGGGGTAGGGGTTCGGAGACCGGGGAGCTGTTTTTT
NA,NA,TRBV6-1,TRBJ1-3,15,CASSPSGDYGNTIYF,TGTGCCAGCAGTCCTTCTGGGGATTATGGAAACACCATATATTTT
NA,NA,TRBV29-1,TRBJ1-4,13,CSVEAGNEEKLFF,TGCAGCGTTGAAGCCGGGAACGAAGAAAAACTGTTTTTT
NA,once,TRBV5-1,TRBJ2-3,13,CASSFGSTDTQYF,TGCGCCAGCAGCTTCGGAAGCACAGATACGCAGTATTTT
TRBD2,NA,TRBV7-8,TRBJ2-1,16,CASSVFGEGQYNEQFF,TGTGCCAGCAGCGTCTTCGGGGAGGGCCAATACAATGAGCAGTTCTTC
TRBD2,NA,TRBV19,TRBJ2-1,17,CASSIDRGGRSYNEQFF,TGTGCCAGTAGTATAGATCGGGGAGGGCGGTCCTACAATGAGCAGTTCTTC
TRBD2,NA,TRBV19,TRBJ2-7,15,CASSLTSGRSYEQYF,TGTGCCAGTAGTTTGACTAGCGGGAGATCGTACGAGCAGTACTTC
TRBD2,NA,TRBV7-2,TRBJ2-5,14,CASSLVAGAETQYF,TGTGCCAGCAGCTTAGTAGCGGGAGCGGAGACCCAGTACTTC
NA,NA,TRBV5-1,TRBJ1-6,17,CASSLVGPGTQDSPLHF,TGCGCCAGCAGCTTGGTAGGGCCCGGGACACAGGATTCACCCCTCCACTTT
NA,NA,TRBV6-6,TRBJ2-3,15,CASSSHLAGTDTQYF,TGTGCCAGCAGTTCACATCTGGCGGGCACAGATACGCAGTATTTT
NA,NA,TRBV11-2,TRBJ2-7,13,CASSLGRAYEQYF,TGTGCCAGCAGCTTAGGACGGGCCTACGAGCAGTACTTC
NA,NA,TRBV19,TRBJ2-7,14,CASSHLGQHYEQYF,TGTGCCAGTAGCCACCTAGGACAGCACTACGAGCAGTACTTC
NA,NA,TRBV6-5,TRBJ1-1,11,CASIMNTEAFF,TGTGCCAGCATTATGAACACTGAAGCTTTCTTT
NA,NA,TRBV4-1,TRBJ2-5,17,CASSQSLLGPRQETQYF,TGCGCCAGCAGCCAATCTCTATTAGGGCCTCGCCAAGAGACCCAGTACTTC
NA,NA,TRBV27,TRBJ2-1,14,CASRPASEINEQFF,TGTGCCAGCCGCCCGGCTAGCGAGATCAATGAGCAGTTCTTC
TRBD1,NA,TRBV18,TRBJ2-1,15,CASSLGRTGNNEQFF,TGTGCCAGCTCTTTGGGCAGGACAGGTAACAATGAGCAGTTCTTC
NA,NA,TRBV7-6,TRBJ1-3,15,CASSFTTGSGNTIYF,TGTGCCAGCAGCTTCACCACCGGCTCTGGAAACACCATATATTTT
NA,NA,TRBV29-1,TRBJ2-7,15,CSVNMGRGSSYEQYF,TGCAGCGTTAATATGGGAAGGGGTAGTTCGTACGAGCAGTACTTC
TRBD2,NA,TRBV28,TRBJ2-1,17,CASSSGLGQSSYNEQFF,TGTGCCAGCAGTTCGGGACTAGGACAGAGCTCCTACAATGAGCAGTTCTTC
TRBD1,NA,TRBV19,TRBJ1-2,13,CASSRDRGHGYTF,TGTGCCAGTTCCCGGGACAGGGGTCATGGCTACACCTTC
TRBD1,NA,TRBV4-1,TRBJ1-3,15,CASSSDRVQGNTIYF,TGCGCCAGCAGCTCCGACAGGGTTCAGGGAAACACCATATATTTT
NA,NA,TRBV7-8,TRBJ2-7,16,CASTLLGGATSYEQYF,TGTGCCAGCACCCTTCTGGGGGGGGCTACGTCCTACGAGCAGTACTTC
NA,NA,TRBV2,TRBJ2-3,13,CARRPSGTDTQYF,TGTGCCAGGCGTCCTAGCGGCACAGATACGCAGTATTTT
NA,NA,TRBV5-6,TRBJ2-3,15,CASSFRTGLTDTQYF,TGTGCCAGCAGCTTTCGGACGGGACTCACAGATACGCAGTATTTT
NA,NA,TRBV30,TRBJ2-7,12,CAWSAREPREYF,TGTGCCTGGAGTGCCCGAGAACCTAGGGAGTACTTC
NA,NA,TRBV30,TRBJ2-5,14,CAWSAWEGGETQYF,TGTGCCTGGAGTGCTTGGGAGGGGGGGGAGACCCAGTACTTC